Reported below is one T cell receptor beta chain. The antigen is not known. One end of the junction is discordant with germline, which a read error may explain. This sample was included in a study of tumor-infiltrating lymphocytes in primary liver carcinoma. Study information: Recorded tumor stage was T1-T3 N0M0, with diameters of roughly 4 to 11 cm.

A constant-region primer primed TCR beta cDNA synthesis from about 550 ng of total RNA. What produced the TCR beta libraries was three nested multiplex PCR rounds using slightly modified ARM-PCR. Primers for the first two PCR rounds were TRBV1-TRBV30 forward primers and a C-beta reverse primer (approximately 10 cycles per round). TCRdb independently ran MiXCR on the multiplex PCR reads; one entry per CDR3 protein. Among about 110,000 distinct CDR3 sequences listed, around 84% were seen once. Without any cell sorting, roughly 18-34 mg of bulk tissue yielded co-extracted RNA and DNA. Chronic HBV infection was present, with no prior treatment. General observations from the study: The difference in top-250-clone fraction between tumors and blood was significant, favoring tumors (p = 0.039). Pairs of tumor regions overlapped more than tumor-adjacent and tumor-blood pairs did.

Germline V gene lookup returns CDR1 MDHEN and CDR2 SYDVKM. CDR3 length equals 14 residues. The chain couples TRBV28 to TRBJ2-1; 8 bases fit TRBD2. The sequencing sample was made of liver tumor tissue from sampling region 3. Subset noted: tumor region T3, left-lateral pole. This receptor was obtained from a man in his forties or fifties with primary liver carcinoma and hepatitis B virus infection. This chain's CDR3 is CASILTSGYNEESF. DNA of the CDR3: TGTGCCAGCATTTTAACTAGCGGCTACAATGAGGAGTCCTTC.